The 6 T cell receptor beta chains in this list originate from one sample, sequenced in a study of blood T cell repertoires in COVID-19. Sequenced by immunoSEQ multiplex PCR; TCRdb stores in-frame clones only, minus some. The sample contains roughly 250,000 clones, roughly four fifths of which appear only once. Input material: peripheral blood. These receptors were collected from a person aged 65-85 years with COVID-19, enrolled during active disease.

This chain links TRBV7-9 with TRBJ1-3, with D possibly TRBD1 on 6 matching bases. Germline CDR1 SEHNR, CDR2 FQNEAQ (reference sequence). V lost 2 bases, J lost 2 bases, and 19 bases lay in between. The CDR3 is made up of 18 amino acids. For the CDR3, the DNA is TGTGCCAGCAGCTTAACCCTAACCCAGGGGCCGGCTGGAAACACCATATATTTT. Protein product: CASSLTLTQGPAGNTIYF.

The rearrangement links TRBV7-3 to TRBJ2-2; TRBD2 aligns across 11 bases. The germline gives CDR1 SGHTA, CDR2 FQGTGA. Trimming took 2 bases from V and 4 from J; bases not matched to a gene: 3. The CDR3 has 16 amino acids. The CDR3: CASSLLAGGSTGELFF. The CDR3 DNA reads as TGTGCCAGCAGCTTACTAGCGGGGGGCTCCACCGGGGAGCTGTTTTTT.

The CDR3 loop is CASSPARVFRGELFF. DNA of the CDR3: TGTGCCAGCAGCCCGGCGCGGGTTTTTCGCGGGGAGCTGTTTTTT. This chain uses TRBV11-2 with TRBJ2-2; D might be TRBD2 (5 bases). Trimming removed 5 bases at V and 7 bases at J, with 17 bases between. The V gene's germline CDR1 is SGHAT and CDR2 FQNNGV. CDR3 length: 15 residues.

The chain combines TRBV2 with TRBJ1-1; TRBD1 matches at 7 bases. Germline values: CDR1 SNHLY, CDR2 FYNNEI. This CDR3 comprises 15 residues. J was trimmed by 0 bases and V by 7 bases; bases with no gene match: 8. For the CDR3, the DNA is TGTGCCAGCAAGGGACAGCCAACTATGAACACTGAAGCTTTCTTT. It is translated as CASKGQPTMNTEAFF.

This CDR3 is CATRLSGKVADTQYF. The DNA for the CDR3 is TGTGCCACCAGGCTTAGCGGGAAGGTTGCAGATACGCAGTATTTT. The chain joins TRBV24-1 to TRBJ2-3, with 8 bases aligning to TRBD2. V lost 7 bases to trimming and J lost 4 bases; unmatched junction nucleotides: 9. This CDR3 is built from 15 residues. Germline V lookup: CDR1 KGHDR, CDR2 SFDVKD.

The chain carries TRBV27 and TRBJ1-3, with TRBD1 matching over 8 bases. V lost 6 bases to trimming and J lost 0 bases; unmatched junction nucleotides: 13. The CDR3 has 18 amino acids. Germline CDR1 MNHEY, CDR2 SMNVEV (reference sequence). CDR3 coding DNA: TGTGCCAGCAGGCCGGGACAGGACAGGTGGAGCTCTGGAAACACCATATATTTT. It encodes CASRPGQDRWSSGNTIYF.